The 6 T cell receptor beta chains reported below all come from one sample, sequenced in a study of T-cell memory formation after mild COVID-19. TCRdb recomputed calls from the 5' RACE reads with MiXCR, one row per CDR3 protein. The table has fewer than 250,000 distinct CDR3 sequences, approximately 20% seen once. Sequencing input: PBMCs or a T cell subset sorted from them (not recorded which). All receptors come from an adult woman who had mild COVID-19 (a few samples of this study predate the infection). Cell type and time point are not known.

V and J are TRBV27 and TRBJ2-7; no reliable D call. From germline, CDR1 is MNHEY and CDR2 SMNVEV (reference sequence). Trimming cost V 6 bases and J 3 bases, with 12 bases left between them. The CDR3 has 13 amino acids. As DNA, the CDR3 is TGTGCCAGCAGGCCTCTAGGGAACTACGAGCAGTACTTC. Translation: CASRPLGNYEQYF.

This clonotype was seen only a few times. The chain links TRBV6-1 to TRBJ2-1, with D uncertain. In germline, CDR1 is MNHNS, CDR2 SASEGT. The V end was cut by 3 bases, the J end by 9 bases, with 9 bases between. There are 12 residues in the CDR3. DNA of the CDR3: TGTGCCAGCAGTGACAGGCTCGGTGAGCAGTTCTTC. It yields the protein CASSDRLGEQFF.

This clonotype was seen only a few times. V gene TRBV5-6 combines with J gene TRBJ2-1, with 9 positions matching TRBD1. Unmatched junction bases numbered 9, after V lost 4 bases and J lost 10 bases. The germline V gene has CDR1 SGHDT and CDR2 YYEEEE. The CDR3 is 14 amino acids. CDR3 in DNA: TGTGCCAGCAGCCATGACAGGGGGATATGGGAGCAGTTCTTC. The encoded protein is CASSHDRGIWEQFF.

The chain employs TRBV5-8 and TRBJ2-7; TRBD2 agrees at 9 bases. This CDR3 is 17 amino acids long. The V gene's germline CDR1 is SGHTS and CDR2 YDEGEE. J was trimmed by 7 bases and V by 0 bases; bases with no gene match: 14. Here the CDR3 DNA reads TGTGCCAGCAGCTTGGCCCTTAGCGGGAGAGGGGGCGGAGAGCAGTACTTC. As protein: CASSLALSGRGGGEQYF.

V usage is TRBV6-5 and J usage is TRBJ1-4; D is uncertain. The length of the CDR3 is 14 residues. Trimming took 3 bases from V and 11 from J, leaving 16 bases between them. In germline, CDR1 is MNHEY, CDR2 SVGAGI. In DNA, the CDR3 is TGTGCCAGCAGTTATAAAGGAGTTGGTGTTAAACTGTTTTTT. The encoded protein is CASSYKGVGVKLFF.

The chain carries TRBV12-3 or TRBV12-4 and TRBJ2-3; 10 nucleotides line up with TRBD1. J lost 1 base, V lost 8 bases, and 6 bases had no gene match. The CDR3 is made up of 15 amino acids. CDR3 nucleotides: TGTGCCAGCGGAACCGGGACAGGGGGCACAGATACGCAGTATTTT. It yields the protein CASGTGTGGTDTQYF.